These T cell receptor beta chains were read from a single sample in a study of blood T cell repertoires in COVID-19. Some clones are missing from TCRdb's copy, which holds only in-frame ones; the method was immunoSEQ multiplex PCR. The sample holds about 310,000 clones, roughly 86% seen once. Sequenced input: peripheral blood. Every receptor here comes from a woman aged 50 to 60 who had recovered from COVID-19. CDR3s include the opening cysteine and the closing phenylalanine or tryptophan. The order of the fields is V gene, clone size, J gene, D gene, CDR3 DNA, CDR3 protein. A D gene is named only where the DNA matches it firmly. Expanded clones are given a class, and other clones once, few, many or no size at all.

>TRBV5-1|NA|TRBJ2-3|TRBD2
TGCGCCAGCAGCTTGGTTGGCGGGAGGGCTAGCACAGATACGCAGTATTTT
CASSLVGGRASTDTQYF
>TRBV5-4|NA|TRBJ2-5|TRBD1
TGTGCCAGCAGCCTGGGACAGTCCGAGACCCAGTACTTC
CASSLGQSETQYF
>TRBV4-3|NA|TRBJ2-1|TRBD2
TGCGCCAGCAGCCAAGACTCAGCGGGGGGTCTGGACGAGCAGTTCTTC
CASSQDSAGGLDEQFF
>TRBV30|NA|TRBJ2-3|TRBD2
TGTGCCTTGCCGTCAGCGGGGGGGGGTACAGATACGCAGTATTTT
CALPSAGGGTDTQYF
>TRBV28|NA|TRBJ1-5|NA
TGTGCCAGCAGTTTATGGCGGGGCGGGGATAGCAATCAGCCCCAGCATTTT
CASSLWRGGDSNQPQHF
>TRBV6-2/TRBV6-3|NA|TRBJ2-7|NA
TGTGCCAGCAGTTACTCCCTATTGAGCTCCTACGAGCAGTACTTC
CASSYSLLSSYEQYF
>TRBV6-5|NA|TRBJ1-1|TRBD1
TGTGCCAGCAGTCGGACAGGGGAAGACACTGAAGCTTTCTTT
CASSRTGEDTEAFF
>TRBV5-1|NA|TRBJ2-6|NA
TGCGCCAGCAGCCGAGACTCCGGGGCCAACGTCCTGACTTTC
CASSRDSGANVLTF
>TRBV6-2/TRBV6-3|NA|TRBJ1-2|TRBD1
TGTGCCAGCACTTATCGGACAGGGGATTTAAGAGGCTACACCTTC
CASTYRTGDLRGYTF
>TRBV19|NA|TRBJ1-2|NA
TGTGCCAGTAGTGATCGGTGGGGGCGAGGTGGCTACACCTTC
CASSDRWGRGGYTF
>TRBV7-6|NA|TRBJ1-6|NA
TGTGCCAGCCGACAGGAGAACTCCTATAATTCACCCCTCCACTTT
CASRQENSYNSPLHF
>TRBV27|NA|TRBJ2-7|TRBD1
TGTGCCAGCAGTCGGACAGGGCTATACGAGCAGTACTTC
CASSRTGLYEQYF
>TRBV5-1|NA|TRBJ2-3|NA
TGCGCCAGCTTAGGGGCCGCAGATACGCAGTATTTT
CASLGAADTQYF
>TRBV28|NA|TRBJ2-5|TRBD2
TGTGCCAGCAGCACCGGGACTAGCGGACAAGAGACCCAGTACTTC
CASSTGTSGQETQYF
>TRBV4-2|NA|TRBJ2-1|TRBD2
TGTGCCAGCAGCCAAGTGTCGTCTAGCGGGAGGGGGGAGCAGTTCTTC
CASSQVSSSGRGEQFF
>TRBV6-6|NA|TRBJ2-3|TRBD2
TGTGCCAGCGTAACTAGCGGGGCAGATACGCAGTATTTT
CASVTSGADTQYF
>TRBV27|NA|TRBJ2-7|NA
TGTGCCAGCAGTTTAACGTCCGGGTCTAGCTCCTACGAGCAGTACTTC
CASSLTSGSSSYEQYF
>TRBV9|once|TRBJ2-3|TRBD2
TGTGCCAGCAGCGTAGGGGGACTAGCGGGAGTAGATACGCAGTATTTT
CASSVGGLAGVDTQYF
>TRBV11-3|NA|TRBJ1-2|NA
TGTGCCAGCAGCTTACCGGGCAGGGAAGACTATGGCTACACCTTC
CASSLPGREDYGYTF
>TRBV28|NA|TRBJ2-7|NA
TGTGCCAGCAGCGATCGGGACTTTCTAATATACGAGCAGTACTTC
CASSDRDFLIYEQYF
>TRBV6-5|NA|TRBJ2-3|TRBD2
TGTGCCAGCAGTTCCCCAGCGGGACCCACAGATACGCAGTATTTT
CASSSPAGPTDTQYF
>TRBV28|NA|TRBJ1-1|NA
TGTGCCAGCAGTTTATATGCGGACTGGGTCGAGAGCCCTGAAGCTTTCTTT
CASSLYADWVESPEAFF
>TRBV9|NA|TRBJ2-7|NA
TGTGCCAGCAGTGGTACTAGCTACGAGCAGTACTTC
CASSGTSYEQYF
>TRBV15|NA|TRBJ1-1|TRBD1
TGTGCCACCAGCAGAGACACAGGGGGTATGAACACTGAAGCTTTCTTT
CATSRDTGGMNTEAFF
>TRBV3-1/TRBV3-2|few|TRBJ1-5|TRBD1
TGTGCCAGCAGCTACCCGCAGGGGGTCCAGCCCCAGCATTTT
CASSYPQGVQPQHF
>TRBV5-1|NA|TRBJ2-5|TRBD2
TGCGCCAGCAGCTTGTTACTTGCGGGGGGGCGGAAGACCCAGTACTTC
CASSLLLAGGRKTQYF
>TRBV11-2|NA|TRBJ1-4|TRBD1
TGTGCCAGCAGCTTCGGATCCGGGACAGGGGGTGAAAAACTGTTTTTT
CASSFGSGTGGEKLFF
>TRBV19|NA|TRBJ2-5|TRBD2
TGTGCCAGTAGTATAAGCGGGGGCGAGACCCAGTACTTC
CASSISGGETQYF
>TRBV28|NA|TRBJ1-1|NA
TGTGCCAGCAGCGAGGAGGGCCGGAGCACTGAAGCTTTCTTT
CASSEEGRSTEAFF
>TRBV25-1|NA|TRBJ2-7|NA
TGTGCCAGCAGTGAATGGGAGAAACCCTACGAGCAGTACTTC
CASSEWEKPYEQYF
>TRBV19|NA|TRBJ1-5|NA
TGTGCCAGTAGTCCATCAGGGTTTCAGCCCCAGCATTTT
CASSPSGFQPQHF
>TRBV4-3|NA|TRBJ2-5|TRBD2
TGCGCCAGCAGCCAAGAGGTCTTCTCGGGGGGGACCCAGTACTTC
CASSQEVFSGGTQYF
>TRBV7-2|NA|TRBJ2-1|NA
TGTGCCAGCAGCCCACCCCGACAGCTCTACAATGAGCAGTTCTTC
CASSPPRQLYNEQFF
>TRBV7-3|NA|TRBJ2-7|NA
TGTGCCAGCAGTTCCTTCGAGACAGTGAGCTCCTACGAGCAGTACTTC
CASSSFETVSSYEQYF
>TRBV14|NA|TRBJ2-7|TRBD2
TGTGCCAGCAGCCAAGGGACTAGTCTTCGTCACGAGCAGTACTTC
CASSQGTSLRHEQYF
>TRBV7-9|NA|TRBJ2-7|NA
TGTGCCAGCAGCTTGGGGCTGACCTCCTACGAGCAGTACTTC
CASSLGLTSYEQYF
>TRBV24-1|NA|TRBJ2-2|NA
TGTGCCACCAGTGACCCGACGGGCAAGGGAGCGGGCACCGGGGAGCTGTTTTTT
CATSDPTGKGAGTGELFF
>TRBV19|NA|TRBJ2-7|TRBD1
TGTGCCAGTAGCAACGGACAGGTTCCCTACGAGCAGTACTTC
CASSNGQVPYEQYF
>TRBV5-4|NA|TRBJ1-6|NA
TGTGCCAGCAGCTTGTCGGGGAGCTCCTATAATTCACCCCTCCACTTT
CASSLSGSSYNSPLHF
>TRBV10-3|NA|TRBJ2-3|NA
TGTGCCACAGGACCTAGCGCAGATACGCAGTATTTT
CATGPSADTQYF
>TRBV15|NA|TRBJ1-3|NA
TGTGCCACCAGCAGTGCGTCGGGCTCTGGAAACACCATATATTTT
CATSSASGSGNTIYF
>TRBV11-2|NA|TRBJ2-2|TRBD2
TGTGCCAGCAGCGGGACTAGCGGGAACACCGGGGAGCTGTTTTTT
CASSGTSGNTGELFF
>TRBV28|NA|TRBJ1-1|TRBD1
TGTGCCAGCAGTATCGGGACAGGGAAGGGCAACACTGAAGCTTTCTTT
CASSIGTGKGNTEAFF
>TRBV7-2|NA|TRBJ1-1|NA
TGTGCCAGTAAACCGAACCCGGGAACTGAAGCTTTCTTT
CASKPNPGTEAFF
>TRBV24-1|NA|TRBJ2-2|TRBD2
TGTGCCACCAGTGATAGGACTAGCGTCACCGGGGAGCTGTTTTTT
CATSDRTSVTGELFF
>TRBV19|NA|TRBJ2-3|TRBD1
TGTGCCAGTAGTCCACTCCGGGCCAGGGGGACAGATACGCAGTATTTT
CASSPLRARGTDTQYF
>TRBV27|NA|TRBJ1-1|TRBD1
TGTGCCAGCAGTTTGGGACAGCAGAACACTGAAGCTTTCTTT
CASSLGQQNTEAFF